The entry below gives a single TCR beta chain sequence along with its context. Its target is unknown. Thymus tissue for the work was resected from patients undergoing corrective heart surgery. Corrective surgery for congenital heart defects was being performed on the healthy Finnish infants who served as donors. The CDR3 loop spans 16 amino acids. V lost 0 bases, J lost 8 bases, and 16 bases lay in between. The germline gives CDR1 LGHNA, CDR2 YNFKEQ. TCRdb keeps only in-frame clones here, not all; method: immunoSEQ multiplex PCR. The table includes some 120,000 clones, around 96% detected once. This specimen comes from a study of human thymus T cells. The study's findings and limits: What appeared biased in thymic and blood repertoires was the usage of V and J genes. Related research has reported that thymic repertoires overlap highly among unrelated individuals.

Sample: thymus tissue. The chain recombines TRBV4-2 with TRBJ2-2; perhaps D is TRBD1 or TRBD2 (5 bases each). The clonotype originates from a boy under two years old with a congenital heart defect but otherwise immunologically healthy. The CDR3 DNA reads TGTGCCAGCAGCCAAGAGTCCGCCGGGGCCCAGGGGGAGCTGTTTTTT. It is translated as CASSQESAGAQGELFF.